Following are 14 T cell receptor beta chains from one sample sequenced in a study of T-cell reconstitution after alpha-beta-depleted transplantation in children. For TCRbeta, the library was prepared with unique molecular identifiers. Each CDR3 protein gets one entry after TCRdb re-called the PCR reads with MiXCR. Of about a million distinct CDR3 sequences listed, 25% to 35% are singletons. The sample here was PBMCs, mostly from graft donor cells, taken 360 days after TCRalphabeta/CD19-depleted stem cell transplant. These receptors originate from a boy less than two years old who had a stem cell transplant for SCID, so the T cells may come from the graft donor.

This clonotype was seen many times. J is TRBJ2-7 and V is TRBV28, with 7 nucleotides matching TRBD1. This CDR3 contains 11 residues. Germline CDR1 reads MDHEN; CDR2 reads SYDVKM. The trim removed 11 bases at V and 4 bases at J, leaving 5 bases unmatched. The chain's CDR3 is CASQGTYEQYF. The CDR3 nucleotides read TGTGCCTCACAGGGGACATACGAGCAGTACTTC.

This clonotype was detected a few times. Compared with germline, one end of the junction differs, possibly owing to a read error. The chain joins TRBV9 to TRBJ2-4, with 8 positions matching TRBD2. Germline V gene lookup returns CDR1 SGDLS and CDR2 YYNGEE. The CDR3 extends over 14 amino acids. The CDR3 coding sequence is TGTGCCAGCAGCGCCCCCTCGGCTAGCGGGCTTCTCCACTTC. As protein: CASSAPSASGLLHF.

This chain uses TRBV6-1 with TRBJ2-7; the match to TRBD2 covers 9 bases. The germline gives CDR1 MNHNS, CDR2 SASEGT. The length of the CDR3 is 15 residues. Trimming cost V 5 bases and J 4 bases; bases outside gene matches: 9. The DNA for the CDR3 is TGTGCCAGCAGTATTAATAGCGGGGGAACTTACGAGCAGTACTTC. Its translation: CASSINSGGTYEQYF.

V and J are TRBV12-3 or TRBV12-4 and TRBJ2-1, with 9 bases aligning to TRBD1. This CDR3 is built from 16 residues. V trimming: 6 bases; J trimming: 2 bases; junction bases outside the gene matches: 8. The CDR3 DNA reads as TGTGCCAGCAGCCGGACAGGGGCCGAAACCTACAATGAGCAGTTCTTC. Translating gives CASSRTGAETYNEQFF.

The chain has TRBV18 and TRBJ2-1; D is ambiguous. Trimming pared 1 base from V and 0 bases from J, leaving 4 bases between. The length of the CDR3 is 14 residues. Germline-derived CDR1 and CDR2 are KGHSH and LQKENI. CDR3 nucleotide sequence: TGTGCCAGCTCACCACAGAGCTCCTACAATGAGCAGTTCTTC. The encoded protein is CASSPQSSYNEQFF.

Many counts were recorded for this clonotype. This chain links TRBV19 with TRBJ2-1, with TRBD1 identical over 8 bases. The V gene end was trimmed by 10 bases and the J gene end by 10 bases; junction bases not matched to a gene: 15. The CDR3 length is 14 residues. The V gene's germline CDR1 is LNHDA and CDR2 SQIVND (reference sequence). The CDR3: CATLSDRGYEEQFF. CDR3 DNA sequence: TGTGCCACCCTAAGCGACAGGGGATACGAGGAGCAGTTCTTC.

The chain employs TRBV3-1 and TRBJ1-5; no clear D. Trimming left V 1 base short and J 2 bases short, with 12 bases between. The CDR3 sequence is 16 residues long. From germline, CDR1 is LGHDT and CDR2 YNNKEL (reference sequence). DNA of the CDR3: TGTGCCAGCAGCCAAGGCGGGCAGGTCGGCAATCAGCCCCAGCATTTT. Its protein product is CASSQGGQVGNQPQHF.

This clonotype has only a few counts. This sequence joins TRBV6-1 and TRBJ2-3, with 9 positions matching TRBD2. The CDR3 sequence is 14 residues long. The trim removed 6 bases at V and 5 bases at J, leaving 6 bases unmatched. Per the germline V gene, CDR1 is MNHNS and CDR2 is SASEGT. The CDR3 protein is CASSVAGAVDTQYF. The CDR3 DNA sequence: TGTGCCAGCAGCGTAGCGGGGGCGGTAGATACGCAGTATTTT.

V gene TRBV12-3 or TRBV12-4 combines with J gene TRBJ2-3, with 9 bases matching TRBD2. V dropped 5 bases and J dropped 5; count of bases not matched to a gene: 11. CDR3 length: 16 amino acids. The CDR3 sequence is CASSLQIAGALDTQYF. The CDR3 coding sequence is TGTGCCAGCAGTCTCCAAATAGCGGGGGCTTTAGATACGCAGTATTTT.

This clonotype appeared a few times. This chain uses TRBV6-5 with TRBJ1-6; TRBD1 is a possible D gene (6 bases). V shed 2 bases and J shed 16 bases, with 12 bases lying between them. Germline CDR1 reads MNHEY; CDR2 reads SVGAGI. The CDR3 loop spans 12 amino acids. This chain's CDR3 is CASSYPGQRLHF. The CDR3 DNA reads as TGTGCCAGCAGTTACCCAGGACAGCGTCTCCACTTT.

The genes are TRBV7-8 and TRBJ2-7, with D possibly matching TRBD2 (5 bases). The CDR3 consists of 19 residues. V was cut by 5 bases and J by 2 bases, with 28 bases left in between. Looked up from germline, CDR1 is SGHVS and CDR2 is FQNEAQ. CDR3 sequence (DNA): TGTGCCAGCAGCAAGAGGGTACGGCAGTCGCGCCTCACCGCCTACGAGCAGTACTTC. It encodes CASSKRVRQSRLTAYEQYF.

The chain links TRBV5-1 to TRBJ1-6; a possible D gene is TRBD1 (5 bases). CDR3 length: 15 amino acids. Per germline, CDR1 SGHRS and CDR2 YFSETQ. Trimming left V 4 bases short and J 7 bases short, with 15 bases between. CDR3 in amino acids: CASSGKGFENSPLHF. In DNA, the CDR3 is TGCGCCAGCAGCGGAAAGGGGTTCGAGAATTCACCCCTCCACTTT.

In its sample, this clonotype was seen a few times. The CDR3 bases are TGTGCCACCAGCAGTTTGGAAGATACGCAGTATTTT. It yields the protein CATSSLEDTQYF. The chain combines TRBV15 with TRBJ2-3; D call uncertain. Looked up from germline, CDR1 is LNHNV and CDR2 is YYDKDF (reference sequence). V lost 3 bases and J 5 bases, leaving 6 bases between the germline ends. The CDR3 loop spans 12 amino acids. Looking up the rest from reference TRBV15 and TRBJ2-3 gives the full variable domain: DAMVIQNPRYQVTQFGKPVTLSCSQTLNHNVMYWYQQKSSQAPKLLFHYYDKDFNNEADTPDNFQSRRPNTSFCFLDIRSPGLGDTAMYLCATSSLEDTQYFGPGTRLTVL.

The V gene is TRBV20-1, the J gene TRBJ2-5, with D perhaps matching TRBD1 (6 bases). This CDR3 is built from 13 residues. Germline assignment: CDR1 DFQATT and CDR2 SNEGSKA (reference sequence). Trimming removed 5 bases at V and 2 bases at J, with 12 bases between. Here the CDR3 reads CSAHRQDQETQYF. The CDR3 DNA reads TGCAGTGCTCATCGACAGGATCAAGAGACCCAGTACTTC.